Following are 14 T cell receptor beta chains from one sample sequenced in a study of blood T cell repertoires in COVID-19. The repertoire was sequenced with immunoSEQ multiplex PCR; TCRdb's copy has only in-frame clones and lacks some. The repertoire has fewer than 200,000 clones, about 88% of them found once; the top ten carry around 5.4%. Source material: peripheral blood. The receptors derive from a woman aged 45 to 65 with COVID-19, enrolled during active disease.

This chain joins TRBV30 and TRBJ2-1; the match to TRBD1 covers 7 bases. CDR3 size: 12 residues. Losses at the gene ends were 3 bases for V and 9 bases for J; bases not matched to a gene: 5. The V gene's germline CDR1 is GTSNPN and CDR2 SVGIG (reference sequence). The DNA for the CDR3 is TGTGCCTGGAGCGGACAGGTCGGTGAGCAGTTCTTC. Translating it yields CAWSGQVGEQFF.

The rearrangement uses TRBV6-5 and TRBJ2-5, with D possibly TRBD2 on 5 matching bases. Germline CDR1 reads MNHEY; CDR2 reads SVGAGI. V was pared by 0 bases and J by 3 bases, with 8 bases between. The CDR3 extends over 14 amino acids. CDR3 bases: TGTGCCAGCAGTTACTCCGCTAGCAAAGAGACCCAGTACTTC. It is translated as CASSYSASKETQYF.

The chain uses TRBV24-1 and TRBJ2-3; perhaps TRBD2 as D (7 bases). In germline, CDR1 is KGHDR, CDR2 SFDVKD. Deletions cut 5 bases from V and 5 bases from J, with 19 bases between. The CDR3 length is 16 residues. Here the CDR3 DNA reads TGTGCCACCAGTGCGTCCTTGGGGGGGGCGGGAGATACGCAGTATTTT. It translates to CATSASLGGAGDTQYF.

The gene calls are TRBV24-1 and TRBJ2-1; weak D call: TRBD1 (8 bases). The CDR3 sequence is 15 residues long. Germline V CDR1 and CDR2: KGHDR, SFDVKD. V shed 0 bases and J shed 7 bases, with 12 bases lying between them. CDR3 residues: CATSDLTGGGNEQFF. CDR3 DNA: TGTGCCACCAGTGATTTGACAGGGGGGGGAAATGAGCAGTTCTTC.

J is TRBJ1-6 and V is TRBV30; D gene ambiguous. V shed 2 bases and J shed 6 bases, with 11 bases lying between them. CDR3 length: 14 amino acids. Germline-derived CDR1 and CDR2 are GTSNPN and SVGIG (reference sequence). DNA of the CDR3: TGTGCCTGGAGTTGGAGCACCTCTAATTCACCCCTCCACTTT. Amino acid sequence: CAWSWSTSNSPLHF.

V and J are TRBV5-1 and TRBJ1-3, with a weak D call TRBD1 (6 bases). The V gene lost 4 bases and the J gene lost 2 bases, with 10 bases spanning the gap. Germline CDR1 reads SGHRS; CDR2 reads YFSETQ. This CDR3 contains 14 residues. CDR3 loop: CASSGDNAGNTIYF. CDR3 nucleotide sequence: TGCGCCAGCAGCGGGGACAACGCTGGAAACACCATATATTTT. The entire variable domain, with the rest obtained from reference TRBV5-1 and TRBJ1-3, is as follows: KAGVTQTPRYLIKTRGQQVTLSCSPISGHRSVSWYQQTPGQGLQFLFEYFSETQRNKGNFPGRFSGRQFSNSRSEMNVSTLELGDSALYLCASSGDNAGNTIYFGEGSWLTVV.

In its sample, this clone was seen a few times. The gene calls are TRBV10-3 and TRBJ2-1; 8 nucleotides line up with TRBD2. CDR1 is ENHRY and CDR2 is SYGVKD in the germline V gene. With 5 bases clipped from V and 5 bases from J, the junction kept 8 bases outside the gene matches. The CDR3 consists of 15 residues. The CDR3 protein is CAISPVAGSNNEQFF. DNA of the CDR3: TGTGCCATCAGTCCAGTAGCGGGGTCCAACAATGAGCAGTTCTTC.

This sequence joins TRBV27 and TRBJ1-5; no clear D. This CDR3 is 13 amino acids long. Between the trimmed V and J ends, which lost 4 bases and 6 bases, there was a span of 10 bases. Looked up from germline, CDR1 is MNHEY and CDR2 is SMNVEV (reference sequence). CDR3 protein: CASSYSMGQPQHF. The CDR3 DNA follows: TGTGCCAGCAGTTATAGCATGGGTCAGCCCCAGCATTTT.

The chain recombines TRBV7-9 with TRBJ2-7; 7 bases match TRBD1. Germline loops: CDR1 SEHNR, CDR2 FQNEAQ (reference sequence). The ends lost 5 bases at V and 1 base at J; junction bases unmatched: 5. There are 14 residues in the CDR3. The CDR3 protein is CASSTYRGSYEQYF. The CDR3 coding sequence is TGTGCCAGCAGCACCTACAGGGGTTCCTACGAGCAGTACTTC.

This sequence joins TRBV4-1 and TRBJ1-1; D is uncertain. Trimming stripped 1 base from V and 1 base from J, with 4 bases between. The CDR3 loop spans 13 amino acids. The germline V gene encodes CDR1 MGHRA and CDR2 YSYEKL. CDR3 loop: CASSQVRNTEAFF. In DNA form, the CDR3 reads TGCGCCAGCAGCCAAGTCCGGAACACTGAAGCTTTCTTT.

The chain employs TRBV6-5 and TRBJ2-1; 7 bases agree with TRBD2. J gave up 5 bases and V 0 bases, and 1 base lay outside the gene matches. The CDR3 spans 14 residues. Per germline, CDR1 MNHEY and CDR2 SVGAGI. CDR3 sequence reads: CASSYSGGDNEQFF. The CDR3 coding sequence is TGTGCCAGCAGTTACTCGGGAGGGGACAATGAGCAGTTCTTC.

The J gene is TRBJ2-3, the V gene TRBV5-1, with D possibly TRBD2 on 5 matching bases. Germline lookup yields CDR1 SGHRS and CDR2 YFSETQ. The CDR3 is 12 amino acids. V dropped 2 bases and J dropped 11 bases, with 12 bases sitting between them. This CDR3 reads CASSFDIGVQYF. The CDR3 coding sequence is TGCGCCAGCAGCTTTGATATCGGGGTGCAGTATTTT.

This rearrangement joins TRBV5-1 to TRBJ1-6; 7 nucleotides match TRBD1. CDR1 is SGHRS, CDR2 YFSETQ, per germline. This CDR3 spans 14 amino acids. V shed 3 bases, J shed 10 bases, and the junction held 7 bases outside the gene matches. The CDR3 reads CASSSRDRSSPLHF. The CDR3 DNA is TGCGCCAGCAGCTCCAGGGACAGATCCTCACCCCTCCACTTT. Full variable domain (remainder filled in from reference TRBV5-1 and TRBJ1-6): KAGVTQTPRYLIKTRGQQVTLSCSPISGHRSVSWYQQTPGQGLQFLFEYFSETQRNKGNFPGRFSGRQFSNSRSEMNVSTLELGDSALYLCASSSRDRSSPLHFGNGTRLTVT.

The CDR3, as DNA: TGTGCCAGCAGCTTCGAGGGCCTTACATACACAGATACGCAGTATTTT. This translates into CASSFEGLTYTDTQYF. This rearrangement joins TRBV7-9 to TRBJ2-3, with a weak D call TRBD2 (5 bases). The CDR3 is 16 residues long. CDR1 and CDR2 from the germline V gene are SEHNR and FQNEAQ (reference sequence). The V and J ends lost 3 bases and 2 bases respectively, with 15 bases between them.